This entry concerns a single TCR beta chain. Its antigen is undetermined. The data derive from a study of graft-versus-host responses after intestinal transplantation. The overall study: Recipients obtained multivisceral, liver-intestinal, or isolated intestinal transplants.

The germline CDR1 and CDR2 sequences are LNHNV and YYDKDF (reference sequence). J gave up 4 bases and V 3 bases, and 4 bases lay outside the gene matches. The CDR3 loop spans 15 amino acids. Sequenced by immunoSEQ multiplex PCR; TCRdb stores in-frame clones only, minus some. The data show fewer than 80,000 clones, with 90% to 95% seen just once and 1.7% held by the top ten. The chain is built from TRBV15 and TRBJ2-3; TRBD2 matches at 10 bases. The TCR originated in a human donor who was the organ donor for an intestinal transplant. This specimen consisted of unstimulated CD8+ T cells sorted from spleen or lymph node cells, obtained before transplant. This CDR3 reads CATSREREGPDTQYF. The CDR3, as DNA: TGTGCCACCAGCAGGGAGCGGGAGGGTCCAGATACGCAGTATTTT.